A single sample gave rise to the 3 T cell receptor beta chains below, sequenced in a study of OX40 agonist ivuxolimab in advanced cancers. Libraries were prepared by immunoSEQ multiplex PCR; TCRdb keeps only in-frame clonotypes and omits some of them. Among 45,000 to 60,000 clones listed, 91% were seen once. The sample in question was CD4+ or CD8+ T cells sorted from blood, obtained in a trial of the OX40 agonist ivuxolimab. These receptor sequences come from an adult with an advanced solid tumor such as melanoma, head and neck, liver or kidney cancer.

The chain is built from TRBV7-9 and TRBJ2-3; D gene uncertain. The CDR3 has 13 residues. Trimming left V 5 bases short and J 2 bases short, with 8 bases between. CDR1 is SEHNR, CDR2 FQNEAQ, per germline (reference sequence). The CDR3 sequence is CASSPPHTDTQYF. DNA for the CDR3: TGTGCCAGCAGCCCCCCGCACACAGATACGCAGTATTTT.

This clone was observed once. The V call is TRBV11-2, the J call TRBJ2-1; D might be TRBD2 (7 bases). CDR1 is SGHAT and CDR2 is FQNNGV in the germline V gene. V was shortened by 5 bases and J by 7 bases, with 21 bases between the two germline ends. The CDR3 length is 16 residues. This CDR3 reads CASSPRGGGRRNEQFF. The CDR3 DNA sequence: TGTGCCAGCAGCCCCCGAGGGGGGGGGCGGAGAAATGAGCAGTTCTTC.

This chain joins TRBV9 and TRBJ2-7, with D tentatively TRBD1 or TRBD2 (6 bases each). Germline V lookup: CDR1 SGDLS, CDR2 YYNGEE. This CDR3 comprises 14 residues. Trimming took 0 bases from V and 5 from J, leaving 12 bases between them. The CDR3 region has the DNA TGTGCCAGCAGCGTAGTCGGGGGCGGGGACGAGCAGTACTTC. As protein: CASSVVGGGDEQYF.